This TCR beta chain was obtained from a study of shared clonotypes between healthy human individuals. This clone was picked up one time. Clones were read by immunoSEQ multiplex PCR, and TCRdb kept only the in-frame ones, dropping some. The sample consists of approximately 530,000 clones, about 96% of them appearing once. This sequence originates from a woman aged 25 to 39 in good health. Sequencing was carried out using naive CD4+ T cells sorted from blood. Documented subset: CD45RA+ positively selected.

The CDR3 sequence: CASSLTYGYTF. For the CDR3, the DNA is TGTGCCAGCAGCTTGACCTATGGCTACACCTTC. The rearrangement joins TRBV5-8 to TRBJ1-2; no reliable D call. V lost 1 base and J lost 4, with 2 bases in between. The CDR3 runs to 11 residues. The germline CDR1 and CDR2 sequences are SGHTS and YDEGEE.